The 26 T cell receptor beta chains below all came from one sample that was sequenced in a study of shared clonotypes between healthy human individuals. Some clones are missing from TCRdb's copy, which holds only in-frame ones; the method was immunoSEQ multiplex PCR. The table includes 2 million to 2.5 million clones, more than 80% detected once. The source material was naive CD4+ T cells from PBMCs. As to subset: CD45RA+ positively selected. The receptors originated from a man younger than 35 in good health. Some clones in this sample may be carry-over from other donors' samples.

The chain links TRBV29-1 to TRBJ2-6; weak D call: TRBD1 (5 bases). Germline assignment: CDR1 SQVTM and CDR2 ANQGSEA. The ends were cut back, 5 bases at V and 2 bases at J, with 10 bases in the middle. The CDR3 is made up of 14 amino acids. The CDR3 DNA reads as TGCAGCGTTCTCCAGGGAACTGGGGCCAACGTCCTGACTTTC. Its protein product is CSVLQGTGANVLTF.

The V call is TRBV11-2, the J call TRBJ1-1; perhaps TRBD1 as D (6 bases). V was pared by 2 bases and J by 1 base, with 8 bases between. The CDR3 totals 14 residues. The germline V gene encodes CDR1 SGHAT and CDR2 FQNNGV. CDR3 amino acids: CASSLNRANTEAFF. As DNA, the CDR3 is TGTGCCAGCAGCTTAAACAGGGCGAACACTGAAGCTTTCTTT.

Remarks on this clone: Other DNA sequences from this sample encode an identical CDR3 as well. This chain links TRBV7-2 with TRBJ1-1; D not resolved. The CDR3 totals 14 residues. V lost 3 bases to trimming and J lost 1 base, with 9 bases between them. Germline V CDR1 and CDR2: SGHTA, FQGNSA. For the CDR3, the DNA is TGTGCCAGCAGCTTTAGGCAGCCGAACACTGAAGCTTTCTTT. It translates to CASSFRQPNTEAFF.

The CDR3 bases are TGTGCCAGCAGCTTATATTGGGAGGGTGAAGCTTTCTTT. This gives the protein CASSLYWEGEAFF. V is TRBV7-3 and J is TRBJ1-1; D is ambiguous. V lost 2 bases, J lost 7 bases, and 11 bases lay in between. The germline V gene encodes CDR1 SGHTA and CDR2 FQGTGA. CDR3 size: 13 residues.

This chain joins TRBV7-9 and TRBJ1-2, with D perhaps matching TRBD1 (6 bases). The V gene lost 1 base and the J gene lost 2 bases, with 17 bases spanning the gap. The CDR3 has 17 residues. Germline lookup yields CDR1 SEHNR and CDR2 FQNEAQ (reference sequence). This CDR3 reads CASSLGTAARGNYGYTF. DNA of the CDR3: TGTGCCAGCAGCTTAGGAACCGCGGCCAGGGGAAACTATGGCTACACCTTC. The variable domain in full, with the rest retrieved from reference TRBV7-9 and TRBJ1-2, is DTGVSQNPRHKITKRGQNVTFRCDPISEHNRLYWYRQTLGQGPEFLTYFQNEAQLEKSRLLSDRFSAERPKGSFSTLEIQRTEQGDSAMYLCASSLGTAARGNYGYTFGSGTRLTVV.

On this clone: The same CDR3 can be traced to other DNA sequences in this sample. V usage is TRBV5-5 and J usage is TRBJ2-7; D is unresolved. V lost 0 bases and J 2 bases, leaving 6 bases between the germline ends. Germline V CDR1 and CDR2: SGHKS, YYEKEE (reference sequence). The CDR3 has 13 residues. CDR3 sequence: CASSLGGPYEQYF. The CDR3 nucleotides are TGTGCCAGCAGCTTGGGCGGACCCTACGAGCAGTACTTC.

This clone was seen just once. J is TRBJ2-7 and V is TRBV6-5, with D possibly being TRBD2 (6 bases). Germline CDR1 is MNHEY and CDR2 is SVGAGI. The germline V and J ends were trimmed by 8 bases and 2 bases, with 10 bases remaining between them. This CDR3 has 12 residues. The CDR3 protein is CASGRKTYEQYF. The DNA for the CDR3 is TGTGCCAGCGGGAGGAAAACCTACGAGCAGTACTTC.

This chain links TRBV5-1 with TRBJ1-2, with no clear D. From germline, CDR1 is SGHRS and CDR2 YFSETQ. This CDR3 spans 14 amino acids. V lost 5 bases and J 4 bases, leaving 15 bases between the germline ends. The CDR3 here is CASSTSLTSYGYTF. The CDR3 DNA is TGCGCCAGCAGTACGAGCCTCACCTCCTATGGCTACACCTTC. Complete variable domain (other parts from reference TRBV5-1 and TRBJ1-2): KAGVTQTPRYLIKTRGQQVTLSCSPISGHRSVSWYQQTPGQGLQFLFEYFSETQRNKGNFPGRFSGRQFSNSRSEMNVSTLELGDSALYLCASSTSLTSYGYTFGSGTRLTVV.

In this sample, this clone turned up once. J is TRBJ2-7 and V is TRBV4-1; no firm D call. The V end was cut by 5 bases, the J end by 6 bases, with 17 bases between. Germline CDR1 is MGHRA and CDR2 is YSYEKL. This CDR3 is built from 14 residues. The CDR3 DNA reads as TGCGCCAGCAGCTCCTTTACCTTTTCCCCCGAGCAGTACTTC. Amino acid sequence: CASSSFTFSPEQYF.

V gene TRBV5-1 combines with J gene TRBJ2-1; 7 bases map to TRBD2. V lost 4 bases and J lost 1; bases outside the gene matches: 11. Germline V lookup: CDR1 SGHRS, CDR2 YFSETQ. The CDR3 has 17 residues. CDR3: CASSPGGGSLSYNEQFF. Written as DNA, the CDR3 is TGCGCCAGCAGCCCCGGTGGCGGGAGTCTGTCCTACAATGAGCAGTTCTTC.

The chain employs TRBV6-6 and TRBJ2-2; possibly TRBD1 for D (5 bases). CDR1 is MNHNY, CDR2 SVGAGI, per germline (reference sequence). V was clipped by 6 bases and J by 6 bases, with 14 bases between them. This CDR3 contains 14 residues. The CDR3 spells CASRKPGSSGELFF. The CDR3 DNA sequence: TGTGCCAGCAGAAAACCAGGGTCCTCCGGGGAGCTGTTTTTT.

The rearrangement links TRBV5-4 to TRBJ1-6; tentative D call: TRBD1 (6 bases). Germline CDR1 reads SGHNT; CDR2 reads YYREEE (reference sequence). This CDR3 contains 14 residues. Trimming cost V 4 bases and J 6 bases, with 11 bases left between them. The CDR3 DNA sequence: TGTGCCAGCAGCCTTCGGGACACTAATTCACCCCTCCACTTT. This codes for CASSLRDTNSPLHF.

Concerning this clone: Other DNA variants within this sample encode the same CDR3. This chain links TRBV5-1 with TRBJ2-5, with D perhaps matching TRBD1 (6 bases). This CDR3 has 13 amino acids. Germline lookup yields CDR1 SGHRS and CDR2 YFSETQ. Trimming took 4 bases from V and 2 from J, leaving 9 bases between them. The CDR3 coding sequence is TGCGCCAGCAGCCCTACAGGGCAAGAGACCCAGTACTTC. It translates to CASSPTGQETQYF. The entire variable domain, with the rest obtained from reference TRBV5-1 and TRBJ2-5, is as follows: KAGVTQTPRYLIKTRGQQVTLSCSPISGHRSVSWYQQTPGQGLQFLFEYFSETQRNKGNFPGRFSGRQFSNSRSEMNVSTLELGDSALYLCASSPTGQETQYFGPGTRLLVL.

The chain is built from TRBV10-2 and TRBJ2-1; 7 bases are a match to TRBD2. The CDR3 extends over 15 amino acids. Trimming at V came to 11 bases and at J to 3 bases, leaving 13 bases not matched to a gene. From germline, CDR1 is WSHSY and CDR2 SAAADI. The CDR3 DNA is TGCGCCGCCGAACCTTCTAGCGGAGGCTACAATGAGCAGTTCTTC. This codes for CAAEPSSGGYNEQFF.

V usage is TRBV19 and J usage is TRBJ2-2; TRBD2 matches 10 bases. The V segment lost 4 bases and the J segment 1 base; nucleotides outside the gene matches: 12. Germline CDR1 and CDR2: LNHDA and SQIVND (reference sequence). CDR3 size: 19 residues. The CDR3 nucleotides are TGTGCCAGTAGTACCAACCACGGACTAGCGGCAGAGAACACCGGGGAGCTGTTTTTT. This gives the protein CASSTNHGLAAENTGELFF.

The V call is TRBV5-1, the J call TRBJ2-2; D call uncertain. The V gene lost 2 bases and the J gene lost 0 bases, with 8 bases spanning the gap. CDR1 is SGHRS, CDR2 YFSETQ, per germline. The CDR3 sequence is 15 residues long. This CDR3 reads CASSFGPANTGELFF. CDR3 coding DNA: TGCGCCAGCAGCTTTGGGCCAGCGAACACCGGGGAGCTGTTTTTT.

This clone was seen only once. The chain is built from TRBV5-1 and TRBJ2-1; D gene unclear. V lost 2 bases, J lost 3 bases, and 9 bases lay in between. The CDR3 is 14 amino acids. CDR1 SGHRS and CDR2 YFSETQ come from the germline V gene. The chain's CDR3 is CASSLQQDYNEQFF. The CDR3 DNA reads as TGCGCCAGCAGCTTACAGCAGGACTACAATGAGCAGTTCTTC.

This chain uses TRBV28 with TRBJ2-7; 9 bases agree with TRBD1. The CDR3 contains 15 residues. Germline trimming cut 6 bases from V and 4 bases from J; bases unmatched to any gene: 10. Germline V gene lookup returns CDR1 MDHEN and CDR2 SYDVKM. The CDR3 DNA reads as TGTGCCAGCAGCCCTGGAGGGACAGGGTGGTACGAGCAGTACTTC. It translates to CASSPGGTGWYEQYF.

This clone has only a few counts. This chain uses TRBV9 with TRBJ1-1; 7 bases map to TRBD1. Germline V gene data show CDR1 as SGDLS and CDR2 as YYNGEE. J gave up 8 bases and V 0 bases, and 1 base lay outside the gene matches. The CDR3 covers 12 residues. For the CDR3, the DNA is TGTGCCAGCAGCGTAGCAGGGGGAGAAGCTTTCTTT. It yields the protein CASSVAGGEAFF.

This clone was counted once. The chain is built from TRBV4-3 and TRBJ2-1; no firm D call. Deletions cut 0 bases from V and 7 bases from J, with 7 bases between. The CDR3 has 13 amino acids. The germline CDR1 and CDR2 sequences are LGHNA and YSLEER. The CDR3 here is CASSQDEKNEQFF. The CDR3 DNA is TGCGCCAGCAGCCAAGATGAGAAGAATGAGCAGTTCTTC.

The chain employs TRBV28 and TRBJ1-3, with a weak D call TRBD1 (5 bases). CDR3 size: 16 residues. Trimming cost V 3 bases and J 7 bases, with 19 bases left between them. Germline values: CDR1 MDHEN, CDR2 SYDVKM. Here the CDR3 DNA reads TGTGCCAGCAGTTTTAGGGTCGGCAGGGTTAGGAACACCATATATTTT. Its protein is CASSFRVGRVRNTIYF.

The rearrangement links TRBV5-1 to TRBJ1-1; weak D call: TRBD1 (6 bases). The V and J ends lost 6 bases and 1 base respectively, with 7 bases between them. The V gene's germline CDR1 is SGHRS and CDR2 YFSETQ. The CDR3 has 12 amino acids. The CDR3: CASNRENTEAFF. The CDR3 DNA reads TGCGCCAGCAACAGGGAGAACACTGAAGCTTTCTTT.

This chain joins TRBV5-1 and TRBJ1-1, with 7 bases identical to TRBD1. CDR3 length: 16 residues. With 4 bases clipped from V and 4 bases from J, the junction kept 13 bases outside the gene matches. CDR1 is SGHRS, CDR2 YFSETQ, per germline. This CDR3 reads CASSRSGTALTTEAFF. The CDR3 DNA sequence: TGCGCCAGCAGCAGAAGCGGGACAGCCTTAACCACTGAAGCTTTCTTT.

Here the CDR3 DNA reads TGCGCCAGCAGCCTTATTGGCACGCCGAGCCGGTCTAAGGAGCAGTTCTTC. Translating it yields CASSLIGTPSRSKEQFF. The chain joins TRBV4-1 to TRBJ2-1; D remains unclear. Germline V CDR1 and CDR2: MGHRA, YSYEKL. CDR3 size: 17 residues. V lost 4 bases and J 10 bases, leaving 26 bases between the germline ends.

The chain carries TRBV2 and TRBJ1-3, with 7 bases identical to TRBD1. The CDR3 runs 14 residues. Germline CDR1 SNHLY, CDR2 FYNNEI. The ends lost 8 bases at V and 4 bases at J; junction bases unmatched: 8. This CDR3 reads CASLTGAWGNTIYF. Written as DNA, the CDR3 is TGTGCCAGCCTCACAGGGGCGTGGGGAAACACCATATATTTT.

The genes are TRBV28 and TRBJ2-1, with 8 bases lining up with TRBD1. The CDR3 runs 16 residues. Trimming cost V 6 bases and J 4 bases; bases outside gene matches: 11. Germline CDR1 is MDHEN and CDR2 is SYDVKM. The CDR3 loop is CASSIRGRGVYNEQFF. CDR3 nucleotides: TGTGCCAGCAGCATCAGGGGGCGAGGGGTTTACAATGAGCAGTTCTTC.